This entry lists 16 T cell receptor beta chains sequenced from one sample in a study of cytomegalovirus exposure and HLA in healthy donors. The primer mix had 60 Vbeta and 13 Jbeta primers. The table came from immunoSEQ multiplex PCR; TCRdb's copy has only in-frame clones and leaves some out. The sample includes about 68,000 clones, approximately 75% of them seen just once. The sequencing sample was made of PBMCs. The receptors were sampled from a human donor in good health.

In its sample, this clone was seen once. V is TRBV7-3 and J is TRBJ1-2; 7 positions agree with TRBD1. The CDR3 is 14 amino acids. The germline gives CDR1 SGHTA, CDR2 FQGTGA. V shed 2 bases and J 6 bases; nucleotides not matched to a gene: 6. CDR3 in amino acids: CASSLWAGQDGYTF. The CDR3 bases are TGTGCCAGCAGCTTATGGGCTGGACAGGATGGCTACACCTTC.

CDR3 in amino acids: CASSFGLATDTQYF. CDR3 DNA: TGTGCCAGCAGCTTTGGACTAGCCACAGATACGCAGTATTTT. The chain couples TRBV5-4 to TRBJ2-3, with 8 bases identical to TRBD2. The V gene's germline CDR1 is SGHNT and CDR2 YYREEE (reference sequence). CDR3 length: 14 residues. V lost 2 bases to trimming and J lost 2 bases; unmatched junction nucleotides: 1.

The V call is TRBV7-3, the J call TRBJ1-3; D may be TRBD1 (6 bases). This CDR3 contains 15 residues. The germline V gene encodes CDR1 SGHTA and CDR2 FQGTGA. Trimming pared 5 bases from V and 1 base from J, leaving 12 bases between. The CDR3 reads CASSKQGGSGNTIYF. The CDR3 DNA follows: TGTGCCAGCAGCAAACAAGGGGGTTCTGGAAACACCATATATTTT.

This chain joins TRBV6-5 and TRBJ1-2; TRBD1 matches 7 bases. Germline trimming cut 6 bases from V and 3 bases from J; bases unmatched to any gene: 7. CDR3 length: 14 residues. Germline CDR1 is MNHEY and CDR2 is SVGAGI. CDR3 coding DNA: TGTGCCAGCAGGAAATCCGGGACAGACTATGGCTACACCTTC. Amino acids: CASRKSGTDYGYTF.

The rearrangement uses TRBV5-1 and TRBJ2-7; a weak D match, TRBD1 (5 bases). The CDR3 length is 15 residues. Germline V gene data show CDR1 as SGHRS and CDR2 as YFSETQ. V shed 2 bases and J shed 6 bases, with 18 bases lying between them. In DNA form, the CDR3 reads TGCGCCAGCAGCTTAAAAAGGGGTGGTCCGGGCGAGCAGTACTTC. As protein: CASSLKRGGPGEQYF.

This sequence joins TRBV13 and TRBJ2-5, with no clear D. In germline, CDR1 is PRHDT, CDR2 FYEKMQ (reference sequence). The ends were cut back, 0 bases at V and 5 bases at J, with 16 bases in the middle. This CDR3 spans 16 amino acids. The CDR3 protein is CASSLGRLSNGETQYF. DNA of the CDR3: TGTGCCAGCAGCTTAGGGAGACTTAGTAACGGGGAGACCCAGTACTTC.

This chain links TRBV10-3 with TRBJ2-5, with D maybe TRBD2 (6 bases). V lost 0 bases to trimming and J lost 2 bases, with 10 bases between them. Germline V lookup: CDR1 ENHRY, CDR2 SYGVKD. The CDR3 contains 15 residues. CDR3 in amino acids: CAISESRGPQETQYF. CDR3 nucleotides: TGTGCCATCAGTGAGTCGCGGGGACCACAAGAGACCCAGTACTTC.

In this sample, this clone turned up a few times. This chain's CDR3 is CASSLGGAQPQHF. CDR3 nucleotide sequence: TGTGCCAGCAGCTTAGGCGGGGCTCAGCCCCAGCATTTT. J is TRBJ1-5 and V is TRBV7-6, with D possibly matching TRBD1 (5 bases). CDR1 is SGHVS and CDR2 is FNYEAQ in the germline V gene. This CDR3 is built from 13 residues. Trimming shortened V by 1 base and J by 6 bases, and 7 bases separated the two germline ends.

The chain combines TRBV7-3 with TRBJ2-3, with 9 nucleotides matching TRBD1. The CDR3 runs to 15 residues. Trimming cost V 5 bases and J 1 base; bases outside gene matches: 4. The germline CDR1 and CDR2 sequences are SGHTA and FQGTGA. Here the CDR3 DNA reads TGTGCCAGCAGCGACCGGACAGGGGGCACAGATACGCAGTATTTT. This sequence encodes CASSDRTGGTDTQYF.

This chain joins TRBV27 and TRBJ1-5, with a tentative D call TRBD1 (5 bases). Germline V gene sequence: CDR1 MNHEY, CDR2 SMNVEV (reference sequence). This CDR3 is built from 13 residues. V was trimmed by 3 bases and J by 7 bases, leaving 10 bases between them. CDR3 residues: CASSLQGWQPQHF. Written as DNA, the CDR3 is TGTGCCAGCAGTTTGCAGGGATGGCAGCCCCAGCATTTT.

V is TRBV7-2 and J is TRBJ2-2, with a weak D call TRBD2 (5 bases). The CDR3 has 15 residues. Germline V gives CDR1 SGHTA, CDR2 FQGNSA. V was cut by 1 base and J by 6 bases, with 12 bases left in between. The CDR3 bases are TGTGCCAGCAGCTTAGACAGTCGTAGCGCCGGGGAGCTGTTTTTT. It encodes CASSLDSRSAGELFF.

In its sample, this clone ranks as large. The rearrangement links TRBV9 to TRBJ1-5; a possible D gene is TRBD1 (6 bases). This CDR3 has 14 amino acids. Deletions cut 2 bases from V and 5 bases from J, with 11 bases between. Per the germline V gene, CDR1 is SGDLS and CDR2 is YYNGEE. In nucleotides, the CDR3 is TGTGCCAGCAGCGTCGAAGACAGGTATCAGCCCCAGCATTTT. It encodes CASSVEDRYQPQHF.

This rearrangement joins TRBV5-1 to TRBJ1-1; TRBD1 matches at 10 bases. CDR1 SGHRS and CDR2 YFSETQ come from the germline V gene. The CDR3 extends over 15 amino acids. V gave up 0 bases and J gave up 4 bases; unmatched junction bases: 3. CDR3 bases: TGCGCCAGCAGCTTGGTTGGGACAGGGGCCACTGAAGCTTTCTTT. The encoded protein is CASSLVGTGATEAFF.

The chain is built from TRBV27 and TRBJ1-5; no reliable D call. This CDR3 is 13 amino acids long. Per the germline V gene, CDR1 is MNHEY and CDR2 is SMNVEV (reference sequence). Deletions cut 5 bases from V and 5 bases from J, with 10 bases between. Written as DNA, the CDR3 is TGTGCCAGCAGTCAGACATGGGATCAGCCCCAGCATTTT. Translation: CASSQTWDQPQHF.

This chain links TRBV5-4 with TRBJ2-3, with TRBD2 as a possible D gene (5 bases). CDR3 length: 14 amino acids. Trimming took off 2 bases at V and 1 base at J, with 8 bases between the two ends. Germline CDR1 and CDR2: SGHNT and YYREEE (reference sequence). CDR3 sequence reads: CASSFGVGTDTQYF. The CDR3 DNA is TGTGCCAGCAGCTTCGGGGTCGGCACAGATACGCAGTATTTT.

The chain carries TRBV19 and TRBJ2-1; D ambiguous. The CDR3 is made up of 14 amino acids. The V end lost 10 bases, the J end lost 8 bases, and 21 bases lay between the germline ends. Germline V gives CDR1 LNHDA, CDR2 SQIVND (reference sequence). Here the CDR3 reads CATTRSRIVDEQFF. CDR3 bases: TGTGCCACGACCCGTAGCCGTATTGTCGATGAGCAGTTCTTC.